Below are 15 T cell receptor beta chains sequenced from a single sample in a study of regulatory T cells in long-lasting Graves disease. Specified time point: newly diagnosed GD, antithyroid drugs for less than 3 months. The TCR library was prepared using RNA isolated from PBMCs. Libraries of TCR beta came from iRepertoire HTBI primers plus Arm-PCR of CDR3 regions. MiXCR was run by TCRdb on the multiplex PCR reads, yielding one entry per CDR3 protein. The sample includes hundreds of thousands of distinct CDR3 sequences, roughly 16% seen only once; the top ten take approximately 20%. Separately, the same data were catalogued under a study of T cells in Graves' hyperthyroidism and ophthalmopathy.

The source was peripheral blood mononuclear cells (PBMCs), collected at new diagnosis, from a patient treated with antithyroid drugs. The origin of the receptors is a woman between 25 and 40 years old with Graves disease.

The J gene is TRBJ1-1, the V gene TRBV7-3; 11 bases line up with TRBD1. The V and J ends lost 6 bases and 10 bases, in that order; junction bases with no gene match: 4. The CDR3 length is 12 residues. Germline CDR1 SGHTA, CDR2 FQGTGA. Here the CDR3 DNA reads TGTGCCAGCAGACCGGGACAGGGGGGAGCTTTCTTT. Its protein is CASRPGQGGAFF. Full variable domain (remainder filled in from reference TRBV7-3 and TRBJ1-1): GAGVSQTPSNKVTEKGKYVELRCDPISGHTALYWYRQSLGQGPEFLIYFQGTGAADDSGLPNDRFFAVRPEGSVSTLKIQRTERGDSAVYLCASRPGQGGAFFGQGTRLTVV.

This clonotype was picked up many times. This chain connects TRBV6-2 or TRBV6-3 to TRBJ1-5, with D unresolved. Per germline, CDR1 MNHEY and CDR2 SVGEGT. This CDR3 comprises 12 residues. Between the trimmed V and J ends, which lost 6 bases and 3 bases, there was a span of 6 bases. The CDR3 spells CASRGPNQPQHF. CDR3 in DNA: TGTGCCAGCAGGGGTCCCAATCAGCCCCAGCATTTT.

Many counts were recorded for this clonotype. The rearrangement uses TRBV2 and TRBJ2-5; D is unresolved. Germline-derived CDR1 and CDR2 are SNHLY and FYNNEI. V shed 2 bases and J shed 7 bases, with 8 bases lying between them. The CDR3 runs to 12 residues. The CDR3 loop reads CASSENRGTQYF. CDR3 DNA: TGTGCCAGCAGTGAAAACCGCGGGACCCAGTACTTC.

This clonotype was seen ten or more times. The chain links TRBV28 to TRBJ2-5; TRBD1 aligns across 7 bases. In germline, CDR1 is MDHEN, CDR2 SYDVKM. V shed 5 bases and J 5 bases; nucleotides not matched to a gene: 8. The CDR3 spans 14 residues. The CDR3 nucleotides are TGTGCCAGCAGTCTGGGACAGATGCCGGAGACCCAGTACTTC. Translation gives CASSLGQMPETQYF.

The V call is TRBV29-1, the J call TRBJ1-2; D gene uncertain. Germline V gene data show CDR1 as SQVTM and CDR2 as ANQGSEA. The CDR3 is 14 residues long. Trimming cost V 1 base and J 6 bases, with 15 bases left between them. In nucleotides, the CDR3 is TGCAGCGTTGAAGCCTCGTGGATGGCAGATGGCTACACCTTC. Its translation is CSVEASWMADGYTF.

There are many counts of this clonotype. The chain links TRBV2 to TRBJ1-3; D gene uncertain. Per germline, CDR1 SNHLY and CDR2 FYNNEI. This CDR3 is 15 amino acids long. Trimming shortened V by 9 bases and J by 2 bases, and 17 bases separated the two germline ends. This CDR3 is CARGKSQPAGNTIYF. For the CDR3, the DNA is TGTGCCAGAGGAAAATCTCAGCCTGCTGGAAACACCATATATTTT.

The sample holds a few counts of this clonotype. The chain recombines TRBV11-2 with TRBJ1-2; TRBD1 aligns across 8 bases. Looked up from germline, CDR1 is SGHAT and CDR2 is FQNNGV. With 5 bases clipped from V and 0 bases from J, the junction kept 8 bases outside the gene matches. The CDR3 is 16 residues long. The CDR3 nucleotides read TGTGCCAGCAGCATTACCGGGACAGGATCTAACTATGGCTACACCTTC. It translates to CASSITGTGSNYGYTF.

This clonotype was seen a few times. The chain recombines TRBV7-9 with TRBJ2-7; D unclear. The CDR3 runs to 15 residues. Germline CDR1 is SEHNR and CDR2 is FQNEAQ (reference sequence). Trimming removed 2 bases at V and 2 bases at J, with 13 bases between. This CDR3 reads CASSLQLPGAYEQYF. CDR3 sequence (DNA): TGTGCCAGCAGCTTACAATTGCCTGGCGCCTACGAGCAGTACTTC.

This clonotype came up a few times. The V call is TRBV4-1, the J call TRBJ1-1, with D unclear. V was cut by 0 bases and J by 3 bases, with 5 bases left in between. Per germline, CDR1 MGHRA and CDR2 YSYEKL. The CDR3 is 13 amino acids. The CDR3 sequence is CASSQDRYTEAFF. The CDR3 DNA reads as TGCGCCAGCAGCCAAGACAGATACACTGAAGCTTTCTTT.

This clonotype was observed many times. In DNA, the CDR3 is TGTGCCAGCAGCATTCCGGGACACCAATACGAGCAGTACTTC. Protein sequence: CASSIPGHQYEQYF. The chain has TRBV7-8 and TRBJ2-7, with D perhaps matching TRBD1 (6 bases). CDR3 length: 14 residues. V was trimmed by 5 bases and J by 4 bases, leaving 15 bases between them. Germline V gives CDR1 SGHVS, CDR2 FQNEAQ. The variable domain in full, with the rest retrieved from reference TRBV7-8 and TRBJ2-7, is GAGVSQSPRYKVAKRGQDVALRCDPISGHVSLFWYQQALGQGPEFLTYFQNEAQLDKSGLPSDRFFAERPEGSVSTLKIQRTQQEDSAVYLCASSIPGHQYEQYFGPGTRLTVT.

The V gene is TRBV19, the J gene TRBJ2-3; 7 bases match TRBD1. J gave up 4 bases and V 6 bases, and 13 bases lay outside the gene matches. Germline V gene data show CDR1 as LNHDA and CDR2 as SQIVND (reference sequence). There are 16 residues in the CDR3. CDR3 in amino acids: CASRNTGQLGSDTQYF. The CDR3 coding sequence is TGTGCCAGTAGAAACACGGGACAGCTCGGGTCAGATACGCAGTATTTT.

This chain connects TRBV3-1 to TRBJ2-7; TRBD1 agrees at 7 bases. Per germline, CDR1 LGHDT and CDR2 YNNKEL (reference sequence). CDR3 length: 14 amino acids. Trimming cost V 3 bases and J 5 bases; bases outside gene matches: 7. CDR3 nucleotide sequence: TGTGCCAGCAGCCAGACAGGGTTGATCAACGAGCAGTACTTC. This translates into CASSQTGLINEQYF.

At least ten counts were recorded for this clonotype. DNA of the CDR3: TGTGCCAGCATCACCTCGGGGCCCCGTGAAAAACTGTTTTTT. Its protein is CASITSGPREKLFF. The J gene is TRBJ1-4, the V gene TRBV6-2 or TRBV6-3, with D perhaps matching TRBD1 (5 bases). CDR3 size: 14 residues. Germline CDR1 and CDR2: MNHEY and SVGEGT. The V and J ends lost 7 bases and 7 bases respectively, with 16 bases between them.

This clonotype was observed a handful of times. The chain joins TRBV19 to TRBJ2-7, with unresolved D. Germline V lookup: CDR1 LNHDA, CDR2 SQIVND (reference sequence). The CDR3 runs 15 residues. Trimming stripped 7 bases from V and 0 bases from J, with 16 bases between. Here the CDR3 DNA reads TGTGCCAGTACCCAGACCGGCACCCGCTCCTACGAGCAGTACTTC. Residues: CASTQTGTRSYEQYF.

V usage is TRBV9 and J usage is TRBJ2-5; TRBD1 or TRBD2 may be the D gene (6 bases each). The V end was cut by 3 bases, the J end by 7 bases, with 13 bases between. This CDR3 is 13 amino acids long. CDR1 is SGDLS and CDR2 is YYNGEE in the germline V gene. CDR3 DNA: TGTGCCAGCAGCGCGCCCGGGGGCGCGACCCAGTACTTC. This translates into CASSAPGGATQYF.